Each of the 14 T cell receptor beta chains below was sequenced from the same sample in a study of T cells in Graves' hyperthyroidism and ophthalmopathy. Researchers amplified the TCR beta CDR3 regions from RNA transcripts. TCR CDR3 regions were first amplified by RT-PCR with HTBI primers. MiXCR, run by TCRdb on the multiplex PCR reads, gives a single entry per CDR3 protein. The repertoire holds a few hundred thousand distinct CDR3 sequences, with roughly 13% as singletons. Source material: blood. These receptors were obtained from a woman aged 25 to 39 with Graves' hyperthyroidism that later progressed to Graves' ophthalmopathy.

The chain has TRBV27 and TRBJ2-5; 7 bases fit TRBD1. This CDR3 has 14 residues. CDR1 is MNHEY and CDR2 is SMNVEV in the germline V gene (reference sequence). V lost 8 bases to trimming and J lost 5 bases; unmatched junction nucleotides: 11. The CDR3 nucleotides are TGTGCCAGCGGTCTTACAGGGGCTCGGGAGACCCAGTACTTC. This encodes CASGLTGARETQYF.

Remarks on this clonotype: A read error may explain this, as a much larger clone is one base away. The CDR3 spells CASSAGTGYERYF. Here the CDR3 DNA reads TGTGCCAGCAGTGCCGGGACAGGGTACGAGCGGTACTTC. The chain uses TRBV2 and TRBJ2-7, with TRBD1 matching over 9 bases. This CDR3 comprises 13 residues. Per germline, CDR1 SNHLY and CDR2 FYNNEI.

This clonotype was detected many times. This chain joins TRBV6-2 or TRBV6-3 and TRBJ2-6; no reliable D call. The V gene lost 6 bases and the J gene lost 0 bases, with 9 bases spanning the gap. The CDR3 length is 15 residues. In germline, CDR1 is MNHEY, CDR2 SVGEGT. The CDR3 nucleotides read TGTGCCAGCAGCCCGCACTACTCTGGGGCCAACGTCCTGACTTTC. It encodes CASSPHYSGANVLTF.

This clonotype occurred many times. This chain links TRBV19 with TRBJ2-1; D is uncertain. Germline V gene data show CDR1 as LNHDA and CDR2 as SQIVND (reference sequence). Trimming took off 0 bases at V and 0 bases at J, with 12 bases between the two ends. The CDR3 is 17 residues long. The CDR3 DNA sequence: TGTGCCAGTAGTATAGAGGGGTCTCCCAGCTCCTACAATGAGCAGTTCTTC. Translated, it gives CASSIEGSPSSYNEQFF. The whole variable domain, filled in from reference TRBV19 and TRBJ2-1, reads DGGITQSPKYLFRKEGQNVTLSCEQNLNHDAMYWYRQDPGQGLRLIYYSQIVNDFQKGDIAEGYSVSREKKESFPLTVTSAQKNPTAFYLCASSIEGSPSSYNEQFFGPGTRLTVL.

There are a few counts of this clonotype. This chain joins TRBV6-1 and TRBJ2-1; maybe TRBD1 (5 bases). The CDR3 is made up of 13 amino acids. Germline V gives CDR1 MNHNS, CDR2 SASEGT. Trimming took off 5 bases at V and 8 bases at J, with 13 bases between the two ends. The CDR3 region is CASSKTAFDEQFF. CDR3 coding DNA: TGTGCCAGCAGTAAGACAGCCTTCGATGAGCAGTTCTTC.

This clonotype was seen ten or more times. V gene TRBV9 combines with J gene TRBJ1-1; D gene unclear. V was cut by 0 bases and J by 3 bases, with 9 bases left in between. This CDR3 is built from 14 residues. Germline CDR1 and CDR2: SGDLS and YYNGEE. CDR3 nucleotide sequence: TGTGCCAGCAGCGTAGACGCCCGATACACTGAAGCTTTCTTT. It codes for CASSVDARYTEAFF.

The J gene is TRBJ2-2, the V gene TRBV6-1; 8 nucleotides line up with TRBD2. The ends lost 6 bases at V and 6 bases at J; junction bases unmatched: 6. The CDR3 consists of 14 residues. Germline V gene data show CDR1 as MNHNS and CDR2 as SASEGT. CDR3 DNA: TGTGCCAGCAGACCCGGGAGGGCCGCCGGGGAGCTGTTTTTT. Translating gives CASRPGRAAGELFF.

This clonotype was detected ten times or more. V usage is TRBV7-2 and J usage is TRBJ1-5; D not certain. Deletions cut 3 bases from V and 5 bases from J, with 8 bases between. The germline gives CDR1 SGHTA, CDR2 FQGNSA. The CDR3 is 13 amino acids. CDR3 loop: CASSFDVHQPQHF. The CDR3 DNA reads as TGTGCCAGCAGCTTCGATGTGCATCAGCCCCAGCATTTT. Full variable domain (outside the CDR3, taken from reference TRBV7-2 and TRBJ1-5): GAGVSQSPSNKVTEKGKDVELRCDPISGHTALYWYRQSLGQGLEFLIYFQGNSAPDKSGLPSDRFSAERTGGSVSTLTIQRTQQEDSAVYLCASSFDVHQPQHFGDGTRLSIL.

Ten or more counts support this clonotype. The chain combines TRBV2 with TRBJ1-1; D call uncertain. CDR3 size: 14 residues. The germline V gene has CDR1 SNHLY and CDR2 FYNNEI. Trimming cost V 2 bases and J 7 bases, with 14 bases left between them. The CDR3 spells CASSEPERSGEAFF. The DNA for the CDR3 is TGTGCCAGCAGTGAACCGGAGCGTTCTGGTGAAGCTTTCTTT.

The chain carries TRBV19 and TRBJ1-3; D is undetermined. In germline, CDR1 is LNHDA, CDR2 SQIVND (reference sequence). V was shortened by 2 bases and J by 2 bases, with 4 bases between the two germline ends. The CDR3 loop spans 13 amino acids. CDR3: CASSIMTGNTIYF. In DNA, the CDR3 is TGTGCCAGTAGTATAATGACTGGAAACACCATATATTTT.

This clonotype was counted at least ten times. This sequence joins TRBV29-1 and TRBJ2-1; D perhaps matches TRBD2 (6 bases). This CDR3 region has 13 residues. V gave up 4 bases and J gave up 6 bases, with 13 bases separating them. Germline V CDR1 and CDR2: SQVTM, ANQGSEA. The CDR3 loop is CSVGGSSVNEQFF. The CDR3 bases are TGCAGCGTTGGGGGTTCTAGCGTCAATGAGCAGTTCTTC.

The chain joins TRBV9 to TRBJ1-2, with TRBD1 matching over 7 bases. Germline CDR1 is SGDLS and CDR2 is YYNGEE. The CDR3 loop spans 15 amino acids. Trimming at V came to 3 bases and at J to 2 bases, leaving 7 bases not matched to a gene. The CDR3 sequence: CASSGDRVGNYGYTF. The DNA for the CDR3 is TGTGCCAGCAGCGGTGACAGGGTAGGAAACTATGGCTACACCTTC.

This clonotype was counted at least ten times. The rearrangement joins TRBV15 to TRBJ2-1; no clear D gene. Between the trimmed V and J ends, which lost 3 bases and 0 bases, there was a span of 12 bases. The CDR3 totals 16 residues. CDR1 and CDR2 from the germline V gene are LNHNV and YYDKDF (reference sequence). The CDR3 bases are TGTGCCACCAGCAGTCGGGCAGCGAGCTCCTACAATGAGCAGTTCTTC. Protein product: CATSSRAASSYNEQFF. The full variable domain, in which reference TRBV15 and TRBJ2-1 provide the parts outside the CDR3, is DAMVIQNPRYQVTQFGKPVTLSCSQTLNHNVMYWYQQKSSQAPKLLFHYYDKDFNNEADTPDNFQSRRPNTSFCFLDIRSPGLGDTAMYLCATSSRAASSYNEQFFGPGTRLTVL.

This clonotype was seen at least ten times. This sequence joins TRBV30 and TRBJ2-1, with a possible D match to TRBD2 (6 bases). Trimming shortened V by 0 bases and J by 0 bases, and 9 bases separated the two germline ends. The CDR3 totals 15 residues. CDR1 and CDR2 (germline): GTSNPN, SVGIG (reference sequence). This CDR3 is CAWSVPAGSYNEQFF. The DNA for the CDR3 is TGTGCCTGGAGTGTACCAGCGGGCTCCTACAATGAGCAGTTCTTC.